Listed below are T cell receptor beta chains from one sample, sequenced in a study of cytomegalovirus exposure and HLA in healthy donors. The assay was immunoSEQ multiplex PCR, and TCRdb's table has in-frame clones only and misses some. Among 130,000 or so clones listed, 75% were seen once. Sequencing was carried out using PBMCs. The source of these receptors is a man in his thirties or forties in good health and CMV-seronegative. Each CDR3 is given with its conserved first and last residue. D genes are given only for firm matches. Only part of the rows carry a size: once, few, many, or a class if the clone is expanded.

CDR3,DNA,size,J,V,D
CASSRSYEQYF,TGTGCCAGCAGCAGGAGCTACGAGCAGTACTTC,NA,TRBJ2-7,TRBV7-9,NA
CASSIDAGFPYNEQFF,TGTGCCAGTAGTATAGATGCGGGGTTCCCCTACAATGAGCAGTTCTTC,NA,TRBJ2-1,TRBV19,NA
CASSFRDRAILGYTF,TGTGCCAGCAGCTTCCGGGACAGGGCAATTTTAGGCTACACCTTC,NA,TRBJ1-2,TRBV7-9,TRBD1
CASQLAKNIQYF,TGTGCCTCACAGCTAGCCAAAAACATTCAGTACTTC,few,TRBJ2-4,TRBV30,NA
CAWSVQVRAYGYTF,TGTGCCTGGAGTGTACAGGTCAGGGCCTATGGCTACACCTTC,NA,TRBJ1-2,TRBV30,NA
CASSFLAGGPNEQFF,TGCGCCAGCAGCTTCCTAGCGGGAGGGCCTAATGAGCAGTTCTTC,once,TRBJ2-1,TRBV5-1,TRBD2
CASSLEWGSAYEQYF,TGTGCCAGCAGCTTAGAGTGGGGCAGTGCCTACGAGCAGTACTTC,NA,TRBJ2-7,TRBV7-8,NA
CSVGGDQGTEAFF,TGCAGCGTTGGGGGGGATCAGGGCACTGAAGCTTTCTTT,NA,TRBJ1-1,TRBV29-1,NA
CSVARTGGGANEKLFF,TGCAGCGTTGCCCGGACAGGTGGAGGGGCTAATGAAAAACTGTTTTTT,NA,TRBJ1-4,TRBV29-1,TRBD1
CASNPPGENYGYTF,TGTGCCAGCAACCCACCCGGGGAGAACTATGGCTACACCTTC,NA,TRBJ1-2,TRBV9,NA
CASSPTSGIIHEQFF,TGTGCCAGCAGTCCGACTAGCGGGATCATACATGAGCAGTTCTTC,NA,TRBJ2-1,TRBV27,TRBD2
CASGPIIAFF,TGTGCCAGCGGGCCGATAATTGCTTTCTTT,NA,TRBJ1-1,TRBV28,NA
CSVATPGKYEQYF,TGCAGCGTTGCCACGCCAGGGAAATACGAGCAGTACTTC,NA,TRBJ2-7,TRBV29-1,NA
CASSTGQGDGYTF,TGTGCCAGCAGCACCGGACAGGGTGATGGCTACACCTTC,NA,TRBJ1-2,TRBV9,TRBD1
CASSQEATSGGGRRQETQYF,TGTGCCAGCAGCCAAGAAGCGACCTCAGGGGGCGGGCGTAGACAAGAGACCCAGTACTTC,NA,TRBJ2-5,TRBV4-2,TRBD1
CASSPPGQEKFGLFF,TGTGCCAGCAGCCCGCCGGGACAGGAAAAGTTTGGACTGTTTTTT,NA,TRBJ1-4,TRBV7-9,TRBD1
CASSQEGANTGELFF,TGTGCCAGCAGCCAAGAGGGGGCAAACACCGGGGAGCTGTTTTTT,few,TRBJ2-2,TRBV4-2,NA
CASSLVLAATDTQYF,TGTGCCAGCAGCTTGGTTTTAGCGGCCACAGATACGCAGTATTTT,NA,TRBJ2-3,TRBV5-4,NA
CASSATGTDMNTEAFF,TGTGCCAGCAGCGCGACCGGGACAGACATGAACACTGAAGCTTTCTTT,NA,TRBJ1-1,TRBV7-2,TRBD1
CASSFLRLYTDTQYF,TGTGCCAGCAGCTTTTTGCGGCTTTACACAGATACGCAGTATTTT,once,TRBJ2-3,TRBV5-8,NA
CASRGRDRGDTEAFF,TGTGCCAGTAGAGGTCGGGACAGGGGGGACACTGAAGCTTTCTTT,NA,TRBJ1-1,TRBV19,TRBD1
CASSLVGRDRGWSEEQYF,TGTGCCAGCAGCTTAGTGGGCCGGGACAGGGGGTGGTCGGAGGAGCAGTACTTC,NA,TRBJ2-7,TRBV7-6,TRBD1
CASSSPSTLNTEAFF,TGTGCCAGCAGCTCTCCATCAACATTGAACACTGAAGCTTTCTTT,NA,TRBJ1-1,TRBV7-9,NA